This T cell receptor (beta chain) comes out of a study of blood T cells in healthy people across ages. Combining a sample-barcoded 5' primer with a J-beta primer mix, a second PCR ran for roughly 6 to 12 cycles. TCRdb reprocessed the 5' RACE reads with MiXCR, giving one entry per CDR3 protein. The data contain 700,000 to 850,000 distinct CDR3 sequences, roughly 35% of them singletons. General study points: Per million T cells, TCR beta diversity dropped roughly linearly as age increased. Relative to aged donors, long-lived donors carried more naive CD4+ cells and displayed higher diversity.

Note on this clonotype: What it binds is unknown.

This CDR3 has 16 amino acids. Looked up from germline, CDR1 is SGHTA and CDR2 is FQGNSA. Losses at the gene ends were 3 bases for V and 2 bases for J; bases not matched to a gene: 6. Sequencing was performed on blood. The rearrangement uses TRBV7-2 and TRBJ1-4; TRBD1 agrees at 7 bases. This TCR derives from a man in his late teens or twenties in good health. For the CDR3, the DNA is TGTGCCAGCAGCTTGTCCGGGACAGATACTAATGAAAAACTGTTTTTT. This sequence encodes CASSLSGTDTNEKLFF. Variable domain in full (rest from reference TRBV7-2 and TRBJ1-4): GAGVSQSPSNKVTEKGKDVELRCDPISGHTALYWYRQSLGQGLEFLIYFQGNSAPDKSGLPSDRFSAERTGGSVSTLTIQRTQQEDSAVYLCASSLSGTDTNEKLFFGSGTQLSVL.